A single sample is the source of the 14 T cell receptor beta chains below, sequenced in a study of T cells in Graves' hyperthyroidism and ophthalmopathy (dated by TCRdb to between 2017 and 2020). Libraries were prepared through multiplex PCR. Sequenced on an Illumina HiSeq 2000. TCR beta CDR3 regions were amplified from RNA transcripts. The first round of RT-PCR for the TCR CDR3 was performed with the HTBI primer set and the Qiagen OneStep RT-PCR kit. The public sequencing data were trimmed at Q25 with fastp and processed into clonotypes with MiXCR by TCRdb, which kept only in-frame beta chains. A single entry per CDR3 protein holds the most common genes and DNA from its merged rows. The sample yields approximately 560,000 distinct CDR3 sequences; 15% to 19% were counted once. Of the sample, around 7.8% falls within the top ten clones. Sample: blood. Source of these receptors: a woman aged 25 to 45 with Graves' hyperthyroidism.

This clonotype was seen many times. The chain links TRBV30 to TRBJ2-7; D possibly matches TRBD1 or TRBD2 (5 bases each). The germline gives CDR1 GTSNPN, CDR2 SVGIG (reference sequence). CDR3 size: 12 residues. The V and J ends lost 4 bases and 7 bases respectively, with 14 bases between them. The DNA for the CDR3 is TGTGCCTGGAACTTCGGGACCAGTGAGCAGTACTTC. This translates into CAWNFGTSEQYF.

This clonotype was seen at least ten times. J is TRBJ1-2 and V is TRBV30; D remains ambiguous. The ends were cut back, 0 bases at V and 0 bases at J, with 8 bases in the middle. This CDR3 region has 14 residues. CDR1 GTSNPN and CDR2 SVGIG come from the germline V gene (reference sequence). CDR3 in DNA: TGTGCCTGGAGTGTACCCCCAGCTAACTATGGCTACACCTTC. Translated, it gives CAWSVPPANYGYTF.

This clonotype was seen many times. The J gene is TRBJ2-3, the V gene TRBV5-1; D uncertain. Between the trimmed V and J ends, which lost 2 bases and 2 bases, there was a span of 9 bases. The V gene's germline CDR1 is SGHRS and CDR2 YFSETQ. The CDR3 extends over 14 amino acids. The CDR3 DNA sequence: TGCGCCAGCAGCTTTTCGCTTACCACAGATACGCAGTATTTT. This gives the protein CASSFSLTTDTQYF.

This clonotype was detected ten times or more. The genes are TRBV5-1 and TRBJ2-1; D gene uncertain. This CDR3 is built from 12 residues. Germline-derived CDR1 and CDR2 are SGHRS and YFSETQ. Trimming removed 4 bases from V and 5 bases from J, with 7 bases in between. CDR3 coding DNA: TGCGCCAGCAGCCCCTCGAACAATGAGCAGTTCTTC. This encodes CASSPSNNEQFF.

Many counts were recorded for this clonotype. This chain joins TRBV4-2 and TRBJ2-7; D gene uncertain. Germline-derived CDR1 and CDR2 are LGHNA and YNFKEQ. Trimming cost V 0 bases and J 5 bases, with 11 bases left between them. CDR3 length: 14 amino acids. This CDR3 reads CASSQDLRGDEQYF. The CDR3 region has the DNA TGTGCCAGCAGCCAAGATCTGAGAGGTGACGAGCAGTACTTC.

The chain has TRBV28 and TRBJ1-3; D is unclear. The CDR3 extends over 14 amino acids. Germline V gives CDR1 MDHEN, CDR2 SYDVKM. V lost 2 bases to trimming and J lost 0 bases, with 5 bases between them. The CDR3 reads CASSLRVSGNTIYF. CDR3 bases: TGTGCCAGCAGTTTAAGAGTCTCTGGAAACACCATATATTTT.

This clonotype was observed many times. The chain recombines TRBV6-1 with TRBJ2-7; 7 bases line up with TRBD1. The CDR3 is 18 amino acids. With V trimmed by 7 bases and J by 1 base, 19 bases remained unmatched. CDR1 is MNHNS and CDR2 is SASEGT in the germline V gene. This chain's CDR3 is CASTKSPRQGVRSYEQYF. The CDR3 bases are TGTGCCAGCACCAAATCACCGAGGCAGGGGGTGAGATCCTACGAGCAGTACTTC.

The chain joins TRBV7-2 to TRBJ2-1; 9 bases match TRBD1. J gave up 9 bases and V 5 bases, and 11 bases lay outside the gene matches. The V gene's germline CDR1 is SGHTA and CDR2 FQGNSA. The CDR3 is made up of 15 amino acids. The CDR3 reads CASSARGQGRGEQFF. The CDR3 DNA reads TGTGCCAGCAGCGCGAGGGGACAGGGACGCGGTGAGCAGTTCTTC.

The chain joins TRBV5-6 to TRBJ2-4, with 8 bases aligning to TRBD1. With 2 bases clipped from V and 0 bases from J, the junction kept 4 bases outside the gene matches. CDR3 length: 16 residues. CDR1 and CDR2 (germline): SGHDT, YYEEEE. The CDR3: CASSFRTGIAKNIQYF. In DNA form, the CDR3 reads TGTGCCAGCAGCTTCAGGACAGGGATAGCCAAAAACATTCAGTACTTC.

This clonotype was observed a handful of times. The J gene is TRBJ2-7, the V gene TRBV12-3 or TRBV12-4; 8 bases agree with TRBD2. With 6 bases clipped from V and 2 bases from J, the junction kept 6 bases outside the gene matches. This CDR3 comprises 14 residues. The DNA for the CDR3 is TGTGCCAGCAGCCAAACGGGACTAGCCTACGAGCAGTACTTC. Amino acids: CASSQTGLAYEQYF.

This clonotype appeared many times. V is TRBV5-6 and J is TRBJ2-3; 10 bases fit TRBD2. V was pared by 3 bases and J by 6 bases, with 4 bases of the junction left unmatched. Germline CDR1 reads SGHDT; CDR2 reads YYEEEE. CDR3 length equals 14 residues. The CDR3 nucleotides read TGTGCCAGCAGCTGGCTAGCGGGAGCCGATACGCAGTATTTT. Translated: CASSWLAGADTQYF.

This chain links TRBV27 with TRBJ1-6; 8 nucleotides match TRBD1. The CDR3 extends over 14 amino acids. Germline CDR1 reads MNHEY; CDR2 reads SMNVEV (reference sequence). The ends lost 6 bases at V and 10 bases at J; junction bases unmatched: 8. The CDR3: CASSRTGGRSPLHF. The CDR3 DNA reads TGTGCCAGCAGCAGAACAGGGGGGCGATCACCCCTCCACTTT.

This clonotype was counted a few times. The chain links TRBV6-1 to TRBJ1-4; 9 bases fit TRBD1. Germline-derived CDR1 and CDR2 are MNHNS and SASEGT. Losses at the gene ends were 0 bases for V and 8 bases for J; bases not matched to a gene: 7. CDR3 length equals 16 residues. CDR3 region: CASSEAQGQGVEKLFF. The CDR3 nucleotides read TGTGCCAGCAGTGAAGCGCAGGGACAGGGAGTCGAAAAACTGTTTTTT.

This clonotype appeared many times. The CDR3 DNA sequence: TGTGCCAGCTCACCAGAGGACAATCAGCCCCAGCATTTT. Translation gives CASSPEDNQPQHF. The chain couples TRBV18 to TRBJ1-5; D unclear. Per germline, CDR1 KGHSH and CDR2 LQKENI. V lost 2 bases, J lost 3 bases, and 5 bases lay in between. This CDR3 is 13 amino acids long.